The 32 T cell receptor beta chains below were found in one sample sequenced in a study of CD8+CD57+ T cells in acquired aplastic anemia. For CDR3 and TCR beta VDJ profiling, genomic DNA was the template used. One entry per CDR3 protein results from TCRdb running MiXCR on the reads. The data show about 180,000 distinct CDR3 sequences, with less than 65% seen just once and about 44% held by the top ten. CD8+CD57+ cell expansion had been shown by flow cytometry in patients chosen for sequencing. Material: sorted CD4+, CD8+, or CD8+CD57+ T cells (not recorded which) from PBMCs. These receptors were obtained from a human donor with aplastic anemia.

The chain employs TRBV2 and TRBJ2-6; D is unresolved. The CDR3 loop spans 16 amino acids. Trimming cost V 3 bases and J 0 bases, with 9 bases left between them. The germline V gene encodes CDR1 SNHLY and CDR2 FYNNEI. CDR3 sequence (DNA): TGTGCCAGCAGTGAGGAAGGGTCCTCTGGGGCCAACGTCCTGACTTTC. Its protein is CASSEEGSSGANVLTF.

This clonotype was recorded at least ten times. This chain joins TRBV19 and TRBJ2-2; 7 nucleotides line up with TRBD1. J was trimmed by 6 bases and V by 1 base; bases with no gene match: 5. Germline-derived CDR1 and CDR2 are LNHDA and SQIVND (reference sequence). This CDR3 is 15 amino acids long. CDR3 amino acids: CASSIVPQGAGELFF. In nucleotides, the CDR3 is TGTGCCAGTAGTATAGTTCCGCAGGGGGCCGGGGAGCTGTTTTTT.

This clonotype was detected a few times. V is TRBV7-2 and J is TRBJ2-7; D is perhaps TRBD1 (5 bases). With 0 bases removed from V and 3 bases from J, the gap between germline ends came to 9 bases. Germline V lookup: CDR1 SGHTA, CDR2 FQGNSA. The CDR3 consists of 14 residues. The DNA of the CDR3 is TGTGCCAGCAGCTTAGCAGGGGCAGTCTACGAGCAGTACTTC. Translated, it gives CASSLAGAVYEQYF.

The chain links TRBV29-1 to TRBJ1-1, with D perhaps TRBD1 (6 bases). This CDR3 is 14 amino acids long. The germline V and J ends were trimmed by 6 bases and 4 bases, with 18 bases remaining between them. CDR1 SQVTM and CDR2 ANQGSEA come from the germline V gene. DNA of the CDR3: TGCAGCGTGAGAGAACAGGGTTTGGTCACTGAAGCTTTCTTT. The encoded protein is CSVREQGLVTEAFF.

CDR3 amino acids: CAISEEEKHQPQHF. The CDR3 DNA reads TGTGCCATCAGTGAGGAAGAAAAGCATCAGCCCCAGCATTTT. The gene calls are TRBV10-3 and TRBJ1-5; D ambiguous. V shed 2 bases and J shed 5 bases, with 10 bases lying between them. The CDR3 sequence is 14 residues long. Germline V gene sequence: CDR1 ENHRY, CDR2 SYGVKD.

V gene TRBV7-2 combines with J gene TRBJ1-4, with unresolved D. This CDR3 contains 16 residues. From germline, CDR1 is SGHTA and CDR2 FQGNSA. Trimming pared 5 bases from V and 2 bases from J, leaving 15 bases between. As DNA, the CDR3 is TGTGCCAGCAGCCCACGTGGCCCGGGGACTAATGAAAAACTGTTTTTT. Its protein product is CASSPRGPGTNEKLFF. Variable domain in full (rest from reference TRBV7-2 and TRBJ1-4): GAGVSQSPSNKVTEKGKDVELRCDPISGHTALYWYRQSLGQGLEFLIYFQGNSAPDKSGLPSDRFSAERTGGSVSTLTIQRTQQEDSAVYLCASSPRGPGTNEKLFFGSGTQLSVL.

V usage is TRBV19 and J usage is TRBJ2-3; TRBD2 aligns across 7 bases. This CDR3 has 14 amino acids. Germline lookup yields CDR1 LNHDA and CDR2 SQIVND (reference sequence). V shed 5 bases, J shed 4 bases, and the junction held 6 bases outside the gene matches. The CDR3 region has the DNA TGTGCCAGTAGTTTGCGGGGGAACGCAGATACGCAGTATTTT. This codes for CASSLRGNADTQYF.

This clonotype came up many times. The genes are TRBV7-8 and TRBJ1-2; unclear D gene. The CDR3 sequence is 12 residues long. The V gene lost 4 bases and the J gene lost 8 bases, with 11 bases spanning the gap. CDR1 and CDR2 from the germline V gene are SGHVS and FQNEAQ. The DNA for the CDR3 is TGTGCCAGCAGCTACGGTTTACGGGGCTACACCTTC. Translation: CASSYGLRGYTF.

This CDR3 reads CATSRDLGAGGRYGYTF. CDR3 sequence (DNA): TGTGCCACCAGCAGAGATCTCGGGGCAGGGGGCCGCTATGGCTACACCTTC. The chain carries TRBV15 and TRBJ1-2; 8 bases map to TRBD1. Trimming took 0 bases from V and 4 from J; bases not matched to a gene: 10. The CDR3 has 17 amino acids. Germline V gene sequence: CDR1 LNHNV, CDR2 YYDKDF (reference sequence).

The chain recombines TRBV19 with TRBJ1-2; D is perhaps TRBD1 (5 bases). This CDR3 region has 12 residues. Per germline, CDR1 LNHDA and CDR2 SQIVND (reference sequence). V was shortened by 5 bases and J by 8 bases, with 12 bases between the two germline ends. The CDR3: CASSLVSGGYTF. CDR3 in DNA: TGTGCCAGTAGTTTGGTCTCAGGGGGCTACACCTTC.

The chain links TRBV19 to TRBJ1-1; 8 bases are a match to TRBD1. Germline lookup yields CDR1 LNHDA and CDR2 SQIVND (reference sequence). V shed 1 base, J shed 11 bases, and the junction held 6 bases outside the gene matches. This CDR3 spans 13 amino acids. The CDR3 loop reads CASSIADRAMAFF. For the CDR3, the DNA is TGTGCCAGTAGTATAGCGGACAGGGCTATGGCTTTCTTT.

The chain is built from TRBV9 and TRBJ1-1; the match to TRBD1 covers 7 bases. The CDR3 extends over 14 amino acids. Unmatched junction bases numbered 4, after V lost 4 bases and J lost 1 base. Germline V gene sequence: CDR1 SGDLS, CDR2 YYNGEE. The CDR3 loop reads CASSPQGSNTEAFF. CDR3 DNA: TGTGCCAGCAGCCCACAGGGGTCGAACACTGAAGCTTTCTTT.

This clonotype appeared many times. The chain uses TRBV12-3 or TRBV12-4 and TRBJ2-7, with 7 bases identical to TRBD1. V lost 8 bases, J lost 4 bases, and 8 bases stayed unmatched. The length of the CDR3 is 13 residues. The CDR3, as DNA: TGTGCCAGCGCAGACAGGGTTTGGTACGAGCAGTACTTC. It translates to CASADRVWYEQYF.

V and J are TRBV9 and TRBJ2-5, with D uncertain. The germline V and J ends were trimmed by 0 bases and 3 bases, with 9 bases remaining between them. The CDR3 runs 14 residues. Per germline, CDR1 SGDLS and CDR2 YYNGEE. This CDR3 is CASSVVPRKETQYF. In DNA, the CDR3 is TGTGCCAGCAGCGTAGTCCCTAGAAAAGAGACCCAGTACTTC.

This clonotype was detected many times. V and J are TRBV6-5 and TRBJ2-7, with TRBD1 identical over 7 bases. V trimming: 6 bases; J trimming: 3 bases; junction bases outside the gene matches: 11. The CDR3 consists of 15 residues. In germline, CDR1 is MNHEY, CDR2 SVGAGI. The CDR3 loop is CASSPGTDVNYEQYF. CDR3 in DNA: TGTGCCAGCAGCCCCGGGACAGATGTTAACTACGAGCAGTACTTC.

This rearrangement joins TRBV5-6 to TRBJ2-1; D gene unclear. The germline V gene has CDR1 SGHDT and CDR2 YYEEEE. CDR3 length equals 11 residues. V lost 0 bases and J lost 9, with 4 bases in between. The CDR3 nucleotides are TGTGCCAGCAGCTTGGCTCGTGAGCAGTTCTTC. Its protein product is CASSLAREQFF. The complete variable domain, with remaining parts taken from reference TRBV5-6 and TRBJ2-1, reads DAGVTQSPTHLIKTRGQQVTLRCSPKSGHDTVSWYQQALGQGPQFIFQYYEEEERQRGNFPDRFSGHQFPNYSSELNVNALLLGDSALYLCASSLAREQFFGPGTRLTVL.

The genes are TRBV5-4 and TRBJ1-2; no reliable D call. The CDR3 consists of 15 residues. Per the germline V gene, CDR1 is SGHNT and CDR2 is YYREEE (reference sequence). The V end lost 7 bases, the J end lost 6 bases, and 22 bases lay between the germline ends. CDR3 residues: CASGFWGHQKDGYTF. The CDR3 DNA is TGTGCCAGCGGATTCTGGGGTCACCAGAAGGATGGCTACACCTTC.

CDR3 sequence reads: CASTKSTNEQFF. For the CDR3, the DNA is TGCGCCAGCACTAAGTCAACTAATGAGCAGTTCTTC. The chain joins TRBV5-1 to TRBJ2-1; unclear D gene. There are 12 residues in the CDR3. Trimming pared 6 bases from V and 7 bases from J, leaving 11 bases between. Germline CDR1 SGHRS, CDR2 YFSETQ.

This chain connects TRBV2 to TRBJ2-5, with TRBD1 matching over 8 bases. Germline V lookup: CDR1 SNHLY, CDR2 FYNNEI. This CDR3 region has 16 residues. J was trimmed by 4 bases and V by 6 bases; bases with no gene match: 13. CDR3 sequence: CASSLAGGGPTETQYF. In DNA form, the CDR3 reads TGTGCCAGCAGCTTAGCAGGGGGCGGTCCGACAGAGACCCAGTACTTC.

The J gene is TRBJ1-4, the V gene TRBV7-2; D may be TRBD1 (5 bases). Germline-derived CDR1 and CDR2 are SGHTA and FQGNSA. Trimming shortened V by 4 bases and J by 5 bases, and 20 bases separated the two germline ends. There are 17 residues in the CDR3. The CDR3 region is CASSSLWGDKYNEKLFF. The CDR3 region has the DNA TGTGCCAGCAGCTCCCTGTGGGGCGATAAGTACAATGAAAAACTGTTTTTT. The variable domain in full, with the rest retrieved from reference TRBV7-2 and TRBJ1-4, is GAGVSQSPSNKVTEKGKDVELRCDPISGHTALYWYRQSLGQGLEFLIYFQGNSAPDKSGLPSDRFSAERTGGSVSTLTIQRTQQEDSAVYLCASSSLWGDKYNEKLFFGSGTQLSVL.

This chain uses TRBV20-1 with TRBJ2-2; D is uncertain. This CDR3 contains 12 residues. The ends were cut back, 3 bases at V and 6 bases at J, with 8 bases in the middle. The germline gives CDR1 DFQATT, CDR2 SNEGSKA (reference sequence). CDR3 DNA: TGCAGTGCTAGTGCAGGCCCCGGGGAGCTGTTTTTT. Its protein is CSASAGPGELFF.

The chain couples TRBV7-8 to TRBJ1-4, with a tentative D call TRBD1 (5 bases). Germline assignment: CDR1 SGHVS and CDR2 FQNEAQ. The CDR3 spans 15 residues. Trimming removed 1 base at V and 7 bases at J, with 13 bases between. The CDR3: CASSLVAGQGEKLFF. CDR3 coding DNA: TGTGCCAGCAGCTTAGTAGCAGGGCAGGGTGAAAAACTGTTTTTT.

The CDR3 DNA reads as TGTGCCAGCAGGGGGGACAGGGTGGACACTGAAGCTTTCTTT. This encodes CASRGDRVDTEAFF. The chain couples TRBV7-2 to TRBJ1-1, with 9 bases matching TRBD1. This CDR3 is 14 amino acids long. Unmatched junction bases numbered 5, after V lost 6 bases and J lost 3 bases. Per the germline V gene, CDR1 is SGHTA and CDR2 is FQGNSA.

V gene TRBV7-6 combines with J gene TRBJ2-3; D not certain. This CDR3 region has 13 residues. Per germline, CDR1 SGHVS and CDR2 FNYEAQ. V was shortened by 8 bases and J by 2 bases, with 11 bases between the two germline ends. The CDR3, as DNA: TGTGCCAGCTTGGGCAGAGACACAGATACGCAGTATTTT. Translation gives CASLGRDTDTQYF.

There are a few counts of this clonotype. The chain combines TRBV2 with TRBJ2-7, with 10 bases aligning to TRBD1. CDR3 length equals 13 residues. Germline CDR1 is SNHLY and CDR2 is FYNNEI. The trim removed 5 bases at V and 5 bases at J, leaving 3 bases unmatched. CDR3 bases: TGTGCCAGCAGTTTGGACAGGGGGGACGAGCAGTACTTC. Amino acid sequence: CASSLDRGDEQYF.

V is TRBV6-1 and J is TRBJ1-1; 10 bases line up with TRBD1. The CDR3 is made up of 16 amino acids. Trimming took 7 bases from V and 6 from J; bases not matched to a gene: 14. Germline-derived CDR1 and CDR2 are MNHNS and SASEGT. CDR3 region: CASIPRQGALESEAFF. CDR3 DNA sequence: TGTGCCAGCATCCCCCGACAGGGGGCGTTGGAGTCTGAAGCTTTCTTT.

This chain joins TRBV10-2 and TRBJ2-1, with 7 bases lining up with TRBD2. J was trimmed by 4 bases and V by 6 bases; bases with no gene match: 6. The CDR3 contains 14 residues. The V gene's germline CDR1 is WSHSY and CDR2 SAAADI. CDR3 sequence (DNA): TGCGCCAGCAGAGGGGACTACCAATACAATGAGCAGTTCTTC. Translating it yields CASRGDYQYNEQFF.

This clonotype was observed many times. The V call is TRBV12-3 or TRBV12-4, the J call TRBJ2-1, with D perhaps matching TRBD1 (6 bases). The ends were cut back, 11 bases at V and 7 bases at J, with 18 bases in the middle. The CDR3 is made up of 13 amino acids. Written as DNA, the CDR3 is TGTGCCTCTGAATCACAACAGGGTAATGAGCAGTTCTTC. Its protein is CASESQQGNEQFF.

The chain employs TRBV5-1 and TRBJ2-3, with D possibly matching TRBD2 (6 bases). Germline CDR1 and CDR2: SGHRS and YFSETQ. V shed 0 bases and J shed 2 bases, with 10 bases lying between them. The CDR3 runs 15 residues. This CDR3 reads CASSLVTSPTDTQYF. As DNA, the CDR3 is TGCGCCAGCAGCTTGGTCACTAGCCCCACAGATACGCAGTATTTT.

DNA for the CDR3: TGCAGTGCTAGAGATGCCGGGACAGCAACCGAAGCTTTCTTT. Translation gives CSARDAGTATEAFF. The gene calls are TRBV20-1 and TRBJ1-1; 7 bases match TRBD1. Germline V gives CDR1 DFQATT, CDR2 SNEGSKA (reference sequence). V lost 0 bases to trimming and J lost 8 bases; unmatched junction nucleotides: 9. The CDR3 loop spans 14 amino acids.

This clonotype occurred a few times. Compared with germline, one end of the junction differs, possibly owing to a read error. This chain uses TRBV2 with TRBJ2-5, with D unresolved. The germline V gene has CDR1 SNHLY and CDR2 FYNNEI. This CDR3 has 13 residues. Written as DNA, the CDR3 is TGTGCCAGCAGTGACAGCCTTACTACCATCGGACCCTTC. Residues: CASSDSLTTIGPF.

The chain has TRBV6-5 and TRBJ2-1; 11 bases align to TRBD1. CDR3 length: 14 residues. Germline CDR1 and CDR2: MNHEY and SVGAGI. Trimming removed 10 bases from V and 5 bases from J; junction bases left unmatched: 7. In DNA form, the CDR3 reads TGTGCCATCAGCCCGGGACAGGGGGACAATGAGCAGTTCTTC. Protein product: CAISPGQGDNEQFF.